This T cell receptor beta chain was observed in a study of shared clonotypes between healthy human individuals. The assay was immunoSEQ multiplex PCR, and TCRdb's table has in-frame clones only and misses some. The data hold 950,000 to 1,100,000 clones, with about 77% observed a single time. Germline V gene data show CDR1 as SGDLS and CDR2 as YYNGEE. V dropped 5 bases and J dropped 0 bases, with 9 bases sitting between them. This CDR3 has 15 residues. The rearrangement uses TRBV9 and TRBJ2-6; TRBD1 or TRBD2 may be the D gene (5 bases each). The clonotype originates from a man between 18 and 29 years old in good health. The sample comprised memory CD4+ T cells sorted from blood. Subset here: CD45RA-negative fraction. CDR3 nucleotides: TGTGCCAGCAGTGAGGGGAGCTCTGGGGCCAACGTCCTGACTTTC. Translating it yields CASSEGSSGANVLTF.